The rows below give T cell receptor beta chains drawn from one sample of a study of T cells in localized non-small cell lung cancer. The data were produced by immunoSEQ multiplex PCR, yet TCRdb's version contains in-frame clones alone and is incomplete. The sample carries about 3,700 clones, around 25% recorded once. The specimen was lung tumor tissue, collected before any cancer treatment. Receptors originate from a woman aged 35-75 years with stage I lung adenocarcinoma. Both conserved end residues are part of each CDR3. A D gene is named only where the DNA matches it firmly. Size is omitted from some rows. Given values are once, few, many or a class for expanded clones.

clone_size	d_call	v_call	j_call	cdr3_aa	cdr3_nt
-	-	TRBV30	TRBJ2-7	CASSLGAYEQYF	TGTGCCAGCAGCTTAGGAGCCTACGAGCAGTACTTC
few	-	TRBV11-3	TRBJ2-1	CASSHPRDTNNEQFF	TGTGCCAGCAGCCATCCTAGGGACACAAACAATGAGCAGTTCTTC
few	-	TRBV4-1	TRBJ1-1	CASSQDGQMNTEAFF	TGCGCCAGCAGCCAAGATGGTCAGATGAACACTGAAGCTTTCTTT
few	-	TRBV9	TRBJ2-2	CASSSHRNTGELFF	TGTGCCAGCAGCTCCCACAGGAACACCGGGGAGCTGTTTTTT
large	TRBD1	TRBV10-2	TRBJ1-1	CASSRQGVNTEAFF	TGCGCCAGCAGTAGACAGGGGGTTAACACTGAAGCTTTCTTT
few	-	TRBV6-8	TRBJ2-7	CASGEFSYEQYF	TGTGCCAGCGGCGAATTCTCCTACGAGCAGTACTTC
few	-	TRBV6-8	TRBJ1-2	CASSSPLDSYYGYTF	TGTGCCAGCAGTTCCCCTTTGGACAGCTACTATGGCTACACCTTC
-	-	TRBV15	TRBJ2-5	CATSRVVSLGETQYF	TGTGCCACCAGCAGAGTCGTGAGCTTAGGGGAGACCCAGTACTTC
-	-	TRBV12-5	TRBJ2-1	CASGLGARENEQFF	TGTGCTAGTGGTTTGGGGGCGCGAGAAAATGAGCAGTTCTTC
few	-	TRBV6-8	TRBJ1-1	CASSRTDLTEAFF	TGTGCCAGCAGTCGGACAGACCTCACTGAAGCTTTCTTT